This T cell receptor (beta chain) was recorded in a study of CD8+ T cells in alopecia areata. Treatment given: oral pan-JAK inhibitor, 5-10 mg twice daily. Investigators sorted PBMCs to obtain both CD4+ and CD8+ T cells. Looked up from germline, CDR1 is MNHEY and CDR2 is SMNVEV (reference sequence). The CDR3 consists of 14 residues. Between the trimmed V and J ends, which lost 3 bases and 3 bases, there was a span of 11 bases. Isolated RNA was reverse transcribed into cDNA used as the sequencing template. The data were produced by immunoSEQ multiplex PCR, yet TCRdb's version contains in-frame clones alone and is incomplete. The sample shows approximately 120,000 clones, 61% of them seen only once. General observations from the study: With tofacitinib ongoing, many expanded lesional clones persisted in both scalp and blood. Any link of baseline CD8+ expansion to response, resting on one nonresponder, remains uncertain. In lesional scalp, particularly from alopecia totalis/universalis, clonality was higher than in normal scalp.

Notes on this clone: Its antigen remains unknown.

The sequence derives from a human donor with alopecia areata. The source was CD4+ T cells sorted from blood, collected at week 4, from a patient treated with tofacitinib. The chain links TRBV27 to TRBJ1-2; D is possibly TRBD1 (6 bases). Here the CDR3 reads CASSFTGWDYGYTF. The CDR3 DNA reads TGTGCCAGCAGTTTTACAGGGTGGGACTATGGCTACACCTTC.